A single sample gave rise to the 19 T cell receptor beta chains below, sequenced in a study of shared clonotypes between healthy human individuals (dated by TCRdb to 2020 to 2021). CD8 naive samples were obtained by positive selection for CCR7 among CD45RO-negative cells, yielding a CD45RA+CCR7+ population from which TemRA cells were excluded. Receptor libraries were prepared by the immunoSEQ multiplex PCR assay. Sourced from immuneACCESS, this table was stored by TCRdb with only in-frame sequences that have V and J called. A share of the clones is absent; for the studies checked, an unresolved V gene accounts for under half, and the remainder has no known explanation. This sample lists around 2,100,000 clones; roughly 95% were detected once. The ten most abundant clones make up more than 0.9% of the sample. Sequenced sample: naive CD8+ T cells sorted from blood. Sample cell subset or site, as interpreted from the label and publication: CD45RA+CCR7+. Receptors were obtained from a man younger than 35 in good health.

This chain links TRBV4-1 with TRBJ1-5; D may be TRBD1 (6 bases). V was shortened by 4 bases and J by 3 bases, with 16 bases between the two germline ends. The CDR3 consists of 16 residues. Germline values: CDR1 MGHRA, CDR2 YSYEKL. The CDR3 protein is CASSLRSQGLNQPQHF. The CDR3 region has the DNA TGCGCCAGCAGCCTGCGTTCACAGGGACTCAATCAGCCCCAGCATTTT.

CDR3: CASSLVVGRRTSGANVLTF. DNA for the CDR3: TGTGCCAGCAGCTTAGTTGTCGGCAGGCGAACCTCTGGGGCCAACGTCCTGACTTTC. V and J are TRBV7-8 and TRBJ2-6; D is undetermined. The V gene lost 1 base and the J gene lost 0 bases, with 16 bases spanning the gap. The CDR3 totals 19 residues. Germline V lookup: CDR1 SGHVS, CDR2 FQNEAQ.

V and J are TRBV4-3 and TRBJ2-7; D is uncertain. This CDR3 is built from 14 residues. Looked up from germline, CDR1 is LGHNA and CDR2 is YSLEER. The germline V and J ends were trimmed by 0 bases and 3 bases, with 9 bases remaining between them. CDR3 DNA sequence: TGCGCCAGCAGCCAAGAAAGCGTAGGCTACGAGCAGTACTTC. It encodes CASSQESVGYEQYF.

The chain's CDR3 is CASSSTGGSSTDTQYF. In DNA form, the CDR3 reads TGTGCCAGCAGTTCGACGGGGGGGTCTAGCACAGATACGCAGTATTTT. The chain links TRBV27 to TRBJ2-3; 8 positions agree with TRBD2. From germline, CDR1 is MNHEY and CDR2 SMNVEV (reference sequence). Trimming took 4 bases from V and 0 from J; bases not matched to a gene: 6. The CDR3 loop spans 16 amino acids.

CDR3: CASGTAYSPLHF. CDR3 DNA sequence: TGTGCCAGCGGGACAGCATATTCACCCCTCCACTTT. J is TRBJ1-6 and V is TRBV27; 7 bases match TRBD1. This CDR3 contains 12 residues. Germline V CDR1 and CDR2: MNHEY, SMNVEV (reference sequence). J was trimmed by 8 bases and V by 8 bases; bases with no gene match: 3.

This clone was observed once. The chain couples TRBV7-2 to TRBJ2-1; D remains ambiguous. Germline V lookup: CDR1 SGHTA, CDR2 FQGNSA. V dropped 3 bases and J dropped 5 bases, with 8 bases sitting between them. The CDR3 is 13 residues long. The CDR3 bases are TGTGCCAGCAGCTTCGACGACGACAATGAGCAGTTCTTC. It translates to CASSFDDDNEQFF. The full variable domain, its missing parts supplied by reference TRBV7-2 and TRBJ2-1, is GAGVSQSPSNKVTEKGKDVELRCDPISGHTALYWYRQSLGQGLEFLIYFQGNSAPDKSGLPSDRFSAERTGGSVSTLTIQRTQQEDSAVYLCASSFDDDNEQFFGPGTRLTVL.

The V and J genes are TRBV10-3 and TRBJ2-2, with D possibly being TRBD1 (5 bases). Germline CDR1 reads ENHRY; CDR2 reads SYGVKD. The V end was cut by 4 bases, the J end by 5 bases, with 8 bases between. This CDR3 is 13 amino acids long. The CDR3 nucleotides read TGTGCCATCAGTGGTGGGGCAACCGGGGAGCTGTTTTTT. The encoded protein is CAISGGATGELFF.

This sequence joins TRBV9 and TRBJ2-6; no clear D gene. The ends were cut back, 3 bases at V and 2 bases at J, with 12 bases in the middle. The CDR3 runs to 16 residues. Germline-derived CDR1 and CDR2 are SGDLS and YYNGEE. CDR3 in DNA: TGTGCCAGCAGCGAGGAGCTAGGTACTGGGGCCAACGTCCTGACTTTC. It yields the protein CASSEELGTGANVLTF. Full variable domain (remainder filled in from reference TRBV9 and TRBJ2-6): DSGVTQTPKHLITATGQRVTLRCSPRSGDLSVYWYQQSLDQGLQFLIQYYNGEERAKGNILERFSAQQFPDLHSELNLSSLELGDSALYFCASSEELGTGANVLTFGAGSRLTVL.

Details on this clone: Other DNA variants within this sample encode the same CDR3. The DNA of the CDR3 is TGCGCCAGCAGCCAACTACTAGCTCCGCAAGAGACCCAGTACTTC. Translation: CASSQLLAPQETQYF. The chain joins TRBV4-3 to TRBJ2-5; TRBD2 might be the D (6 bases). The V and J ends lost 2 bases and 2 bases respectively, with 12 bases between them. CDR1 and CDR2 (germline): LGHNA, YSLEER. CDR3 length equals 15 residues.

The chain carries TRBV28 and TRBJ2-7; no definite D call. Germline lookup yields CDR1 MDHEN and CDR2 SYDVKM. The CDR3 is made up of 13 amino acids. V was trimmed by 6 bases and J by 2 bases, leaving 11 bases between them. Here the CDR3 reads CASSRNGPYEQYF. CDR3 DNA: TGTGCCAGCAGCCGGAATGGACCCTACGAGCAGTACTTC.

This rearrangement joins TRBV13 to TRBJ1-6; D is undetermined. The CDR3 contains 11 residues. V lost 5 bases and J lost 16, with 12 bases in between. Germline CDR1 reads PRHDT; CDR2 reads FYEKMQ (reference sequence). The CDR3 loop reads CASSRGEQLHF. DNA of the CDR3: TGTGCCAGCAGCCGTGGGGAACAGCTCCACTTT.

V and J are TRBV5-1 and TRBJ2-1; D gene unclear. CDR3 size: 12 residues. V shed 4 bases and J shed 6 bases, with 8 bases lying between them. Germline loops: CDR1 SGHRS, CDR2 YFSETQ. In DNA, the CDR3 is TGCGCCAGCAGCCTTGACGCCAATGAGCAGTTCTTC. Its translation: CASSLDANEQFF. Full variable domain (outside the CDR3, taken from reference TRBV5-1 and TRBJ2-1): KAGVTQTPRYLIKTRGQQVTLSCSPISGHRSVSWYQQTPGQGLQFLFEYFSETQRNKGNFPGRFSGRQFSNSRSEMNVSTLELGDSALYLCASSLDANEQFFGPGTRLTVL.

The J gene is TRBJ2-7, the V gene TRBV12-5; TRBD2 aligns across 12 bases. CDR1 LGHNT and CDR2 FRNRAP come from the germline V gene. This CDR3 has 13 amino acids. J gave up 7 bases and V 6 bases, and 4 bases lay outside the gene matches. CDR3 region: CASGDGTSGEQYF. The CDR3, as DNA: TGTGCTAGTGGCGACGGGACTAGCGGGGAGCAGTACTTC.

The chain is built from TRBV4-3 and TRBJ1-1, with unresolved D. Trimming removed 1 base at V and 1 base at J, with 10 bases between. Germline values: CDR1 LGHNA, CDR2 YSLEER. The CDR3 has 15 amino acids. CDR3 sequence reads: CASSQGVLSNTEAFF. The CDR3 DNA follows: TGCGCCAGCAGCCAAGGGGTTCTTTCGAACACTGAAGCTTTCTTT.

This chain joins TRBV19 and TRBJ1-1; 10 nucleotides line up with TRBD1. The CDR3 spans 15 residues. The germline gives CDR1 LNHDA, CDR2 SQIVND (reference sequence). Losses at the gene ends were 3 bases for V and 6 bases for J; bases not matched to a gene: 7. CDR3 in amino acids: CASSILFGQGAEAFF. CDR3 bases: TGTGCCAGTAGTATCTTGTTCGGACAGGGGGCTGAAGCTTTCTTT.

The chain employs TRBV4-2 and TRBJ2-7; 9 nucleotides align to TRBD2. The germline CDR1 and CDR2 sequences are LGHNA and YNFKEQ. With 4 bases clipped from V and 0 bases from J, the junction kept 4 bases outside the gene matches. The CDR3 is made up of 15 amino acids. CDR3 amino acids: CASSRGTSSSYEQYF. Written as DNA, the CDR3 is TGTGCCAGCAGCCGAGGGACTAGCAGCTCCTACGAGCAGTACTTC.

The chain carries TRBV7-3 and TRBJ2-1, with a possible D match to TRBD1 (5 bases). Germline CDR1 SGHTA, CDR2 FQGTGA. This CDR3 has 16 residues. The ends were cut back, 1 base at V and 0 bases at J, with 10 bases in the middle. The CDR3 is CASSLIGAGSYNEQFF. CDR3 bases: TGTGCCAGCAGCTTAATAGGGGCCGGCTCCTACAATGAGCAGTTCTTC.

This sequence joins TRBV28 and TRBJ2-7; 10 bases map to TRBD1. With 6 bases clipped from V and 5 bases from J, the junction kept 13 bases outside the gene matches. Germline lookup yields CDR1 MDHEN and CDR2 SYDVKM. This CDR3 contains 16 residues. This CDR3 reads CASRPLTGGQSDEQYF. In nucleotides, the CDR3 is TGTGCCAGCAGGCCGTTGACAGGGGGCCAAAGCGACGAGCAGTACTTC. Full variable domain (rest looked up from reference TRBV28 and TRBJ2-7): DVKVTQSSRYLVKRTGEKVFLECVQDMDHENMFWYRQDPGLGLRLIYFSYDVKMKEKGDIPEGYSVSREKKERFSLILESASTNQTSMYLCASRPLTGGQSDEQYFGPGTRLTVT.

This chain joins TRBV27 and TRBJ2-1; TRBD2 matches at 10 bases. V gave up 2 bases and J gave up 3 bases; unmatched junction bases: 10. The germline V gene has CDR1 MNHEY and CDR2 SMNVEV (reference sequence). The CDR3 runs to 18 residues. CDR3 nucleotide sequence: TGTGCCAGCAGTTTACAGCCTAGCGGGGGCTTCTTCTACAATGAGCAGTTCTTC. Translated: CASSLQPSGGFFYNEQFF.